This is a list of T cell receptor beta chains from one sample in a study of PD-L1 blockade in urothelial cancer. Assay: immunoSEQ multiplex PCR; the TCRdb copy retains only in-frame clones and omits some. The table records roughly 62,000 clones, more than 65% of them present only once. The material sequenced was PBMCs, taken around atezolizumab (anti-PD-L1) treatment. The receptors come from a man aged 65-85 years with urothelial cancer. CDR3s include the opening cysteine and the closing phenylalanine or tryptophan. A D gene is named only where the DNA matches it firmly. Clone size is shown for a subset of rows, as once, few, many or a class of expanded clone.

TRBJ1-4	TRBV2	NA	NA	TGTGCCAGCAGCGTGGGGGGGGGCGGCCTTAATGAAAAACTGTTTTTT	CASSVGGGGLNEKLFF
TRBJ2-1	TRBV9	NA	TRBD2	TGTGCCAGCAGCCCCGGGACTACGTCGGGTGAGCAGTTCTTC	CASSPGTTSGEQFF
TRBJ2-3	TRBV30	NA	TRBD2	TGTGCCTGGAGTGTACTAGCGGGAGTGGAGAACACAGATACGCAGTATTTT	CAWSVLAGVENTDTQYF
TRBJ2-2	TRBV27	NA	TRBD2	TGTGCCAGCAGACAAAACGGACTAGCGGGAGTTACCGGGGAGCTGTTTTTT	CASRQNGLAGVTGELFF
TRBJ2-1	TRBV7-3	once	NA	TGTGCCAGCAGCTTAGCGGTTCGCTCCTACAATGAGCAGTTCTTC	CASSLAVRSYNEQFF
TRBJ1-2	TRBV6-5	NA	TRBD1	TGTGCCAGCAGTCAACAGGGGTTGTATGGCTACACCTTC	CASSQQGLYGYTF
TRBJ2-3	TRBV6-5	few	NA	TGTGCCAGCAGCCCGAGTAACACAGATACGCAGTATTTT	CASSPSNTDTQYF
TRBJ1-2	TRBV5-1	few	TRBD1	TGCGCCAGCAGATACAACGACAGGGGGTTCTATGGCTACACCTTC	CASRYNDRGFYGYTF
TRBJ2-5	TRBV5-1	NA	TRBD1	TGCGCCAGCAGCTCGATACAGGGGGCCCCGGGGACCCAGTACTTC	CASSSIQGAPGTQYF
TRBJ1-1	TRBV19	NA	NA	TGTGCCAGTAGTATATCGGTGAACACTGAAGCTTTCTTT	CASSISVNTEAFF
TRBJ2-7	TRBV2	NA	TRBD2	TGTGCCAGCAGTGAAGAAATGGGCGGGAGAACCTACGAGCAGTACTTC	CASSEEMGGRTYEQYF
TRBJ1-4	TRBV7-8	NA	NA	TGTGCCAGCAGCTTAGTAGGAGGGGGGGGTGAAAAACTGTTTTTT	CASSLVGGGGEKLFF
TRBJ1-5	TRBV5-1	NA	NA	TGCGCCAGCAGCTTGGGTCCCGGGGATCAGCCCCAGCATTTT	CASSLGPGDQPQHF
TRBJ1-1	TRBV10-1	NA	TRBD1	TGCGCCAGCAGGGACAGGGGGGGCACTGAAGCTTTCTTT	CASRDRGGTEAFF
TRBJ2-7	TRBV6-6	NA	NA	TGTGCCAGCAGTCTCCTGGGGGGGCCCGAGCAGTACTTC	CASSLLGGPEQYF
TRBJ2-1	TRBV11-3	NA	TRBD2	TGTGCCAGCAGCCTCGGGACTAGCGGAAACAATGAGCAGTTCTTC	CASSLGTSGNNEQFF
TRBJ1-2	TRBV7-9	NA	TRBD1	TGTGCCAGCAGCTTAACCCTCGCAGGGGGCGACTATGGCTACACCTTC	CASSLTLAGGDYGYTF
TRBJ1-5	TRBV9	NA	TRBD1	TGTGCCAGCAGCGCCGAAGGGACAGGGGATCAGCCCCAGCATTTT	CASSAEGTGDQPQHF
TRBJ1-5	TRBV30	NA	TRBD1	TGTGCCTGGAGTCGGGGACAGGGCAGCAATCAGCCCCAGCATTTT	CAWSRGQGSNQPQHF
TRBJ2-1	TRBV10-3	NA	NA	TGTGCCATCAGCCCAGGGTGGAATGAGCAGTTCTTC	CAISPGWNEQFF
TRBJ2-7	TRBV4-2	NA	TRBD2	TGTGCCAGCAGCACCTGGACTAGCGGCCCCCTCGAGCAGTACTTC	CASSTWTSGPLEQYF
TRBJ2-3	TRBV28	NA	TRBD1	TGTGCCAGCAGTTCCCTGGGGGACAGGGTGACAGATACGCAGTATTTT	CASSSLGDRVTDTQYF
TRBJ2-5	TRBV5-1	NA	NA	TGCGCCAGCAGCGCCGGGACACCCTTCGGGGAGACCCAGTACTTC	CASSAGTPFGETQYF
TRBJ2-5	TRBV18	NA	NA	TGTGCCAGCTCACCACCGAATCAGCTAGGCCAAGAGACCCAGTACTTC	CASSPPNQLGQETQYF
TRBJ1-1	TRBV19	NA	NA	TGTGCCGTCCTAACGGGGAGTCGGACTGAAGCTTTCTTT	CAVLTGSRTEAFF
TRBJ2-7	TRBV10-2	NA	NA	TGCGCCAGCAGTGAGACAGGCCCGTCGCAGTACTTC	CASSETGPSQYF
TRBJ1-2	TRBV11-2	NA	TRBD1	TGTGCCAGCAGCTCCGGACAGGGTTGGGGCTACACCTTC	CASSSGQGWGYTF
TRBJ2-2	TRBV5-6	NA	NA	TGTGCCAGCAGCTATAGCGGAACGAACACCGGGGAGCTGTTTTTT	CASSYSGTNTGELFF
TRBJ2-6	TRBV13	NA	TRBD1	TGTGCCAGCAGCTGGGACAGATCTGGGGCCAACGTCCTGACTTTC	CASSWDRSGANVLTF
TRBJ2-7	TRBV6-5	once	NA	TGTGCCAGCAGTTCCCGTGAGGTTTTCTACGAGCAGTACTTC	CASSSREVFYEQYF
TRBJ2-5	TRBV7-6	NA	NA	TGTGCCAGCAGCCCTCGGCCAGGCAAAGAGACCCAGTACTTC	CASSPRPGKETQYF
TRBJ2-4	TRBV5-6	once	NA	TGTGCCAGCAGCTTGGGAGTCTCACGTGAGATACTAGCCAAAAACATTCAGTACTTC	CASSLGVSREILAKNIQYF
TRBJ1-3	TRBV7-9	NA	TRBD1	TGTGCCAGCAGCTTGGACAGGGGCTTTGGAAACACCATATATTTT	CASSLDRGFGNTIYF
TRBJ1-1	TRBV27	NA	TRBD1	TGTGCCAGCAGTTCAGCAGGGGGCATAGCTTTCTTT	CASSSAGGIAFF
TRBJ2-7	TRBV4-1	few	TRBD2	TGCGCCAGCAGCCAGATTATGAGCGGGAGGGCCAACGAGCAGTACTTC	CASSQIMSGRANEQYF
TRBJ2-7	TRBV27	NA	NA	TGTGCCAGCAGTTTATTTTTCCAGGGAAGGGGCGAGCAGTACTTC	CASSLFFQGRGEQYF
TRBJ1-2	TRBV7-2	NA	TRBD1	TGTGCCAGCAGCCCGAGGGGACAGGGGGCGCGAGGGTATGGCTACACCTTC	CASSPRGQGARGYGYTF
TRBJ1-1	TRBV28	NA	TRBD1	TGTGCCAGCAGTTATCGAACAGGGGTTAACGCTGAAGCTTTCTTT	CASSYRTGVNAEAFF
TRBJ1-4	TRBV7-8	few	NA	TGTGCCAGCAGCCCGGGATTCGAAAAACTGTTTTTT	CASSPGFEKLFF
TRBJ2-1	TRBV4-2	NA	NA	TGTGCCAGCAGCCAAGGCAGGGTTGATAATGAGCAGTTCTTC	CASSQGRVDNEQFF
TRBJ1-1	TRBV9	NA	NA	TGTGCCAGCAGCGTAGCGGGGGACACTGAAGCTTTCTTT	CASSVAGDTEAFF
TRBJ2-5	TRBV7-6	NA	NA	TGTGCCAGCAGCTGGGCAAACTCAGAGACCCAGTACTTC	CASSWANSETQYF
TRBJ2-7	TRBV27	NA	TRBD1	TGTGCCAGCAGCCGGACAGGGGGCGGGTGGGAGCAGTACTTC	CASSRTGGGWEQYF
TRBJ2-3	TRBV25-1	NA	NA	TGTGCCAGCAGTGAATACACGCGGGGAACAGATACGCAGTATTTT	CASSEYTRGTDTQYF
TRBJ2-1	TRBV30	once	TRBD2	TGTGCCTGGAGTGTCGGACTAGCGTTCGACAATGAGCAGTTCTTC	CAWSVGLAFDNEQFF
TRBJ2-1	TRBV28	NA	NA	TGTGCCAGCAGTTTACGAGGGAACGCAGGCGCGAGGTCCTACAATGAGCAGTTCTTC	CASSLRGNAGARSYNEQFF
TRBJ2-1	TRBV18	once	NA	TGTGCCAGCTCATCAGGTTGGGAGCAGTTCTTC	CASSSGWEQFF
TRBJ2-7	TRBV11-3	NA	NA	TGTGCCACCTGGAGGGGGAGGGCCTACGAGCAGTACTTC	CATWRGRAYEQYF
TRBJ1-1	TRBV18	NA	NA	TGTGCCAGCTCACCCGCGGGGGGGGCGCAAAGTGAAGCTTTCTTT	CASSPAGGAQSEAFF
TRBJ1-2	TRBV19	NA	NA	TGTGCCAGTAGTATGGGGCAGGAGACCTATGGCTACACCTTC	CASSMGQETYGYTF
TRBJ1-2	TRBV7-2	NA	NA	TGTGCCAGCAGCTCCGACAGGAATTCTTATGGCTACACCTTC	CASSSDRNSYGYTF
TRBJ2-1	TRBV7-9	NA	TRBD2	TGTGCCAGCAGCCAAATCATAGCGGGAGGGCCGCGGAATGAGCAGTTCTTC	CASSQIIAGGPRNEQFF
TRBJ1-1	TRBV7-8	NA	NA	TGTGCCAGCAGCCCGACATCGAACACTGAAGCTTTCTTT	CASSPTSNTEAFF
TRBJ1-1	TRBV5-1	NA	NA	TGCGCCAGCAGCTTTGAAGGAGTGAACACTGAAGCTTTCTTT	CASSFEGVNTEAFF
TRBJ2-1	TRBV5-1	NA	TRBD2	TGCGCCAGCAGCCCCCCTAGCGGGAGGGAAAATGAGCAGTTCTTC	CASSPPSGRENEQFF
TRBJ2-1	TRBV25-1	few	TRBD1	TGTGCCAGCAGACGACAGGGGTCTCTCAATGAGCAGTTCTTC	CASRRQGSLNEQFF
TRBJ1-1	TRBV30	once	NA	TGTGCCTGGAGTGTAAACCGGAACGGGGAAGCTTTCTTT	CAWSVNRNGEAFF